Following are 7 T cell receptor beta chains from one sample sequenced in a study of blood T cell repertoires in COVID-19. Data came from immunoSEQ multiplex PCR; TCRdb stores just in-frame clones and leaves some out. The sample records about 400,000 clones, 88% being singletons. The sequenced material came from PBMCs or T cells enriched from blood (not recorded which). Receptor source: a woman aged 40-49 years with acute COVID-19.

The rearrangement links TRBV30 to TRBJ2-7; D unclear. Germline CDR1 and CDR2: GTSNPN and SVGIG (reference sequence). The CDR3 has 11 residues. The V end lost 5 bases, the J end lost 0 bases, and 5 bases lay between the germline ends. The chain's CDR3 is CAWSFSYEQYF. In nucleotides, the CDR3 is TGTGCCTGGTCCTTCTCCTACGAGCAGTACTTC.

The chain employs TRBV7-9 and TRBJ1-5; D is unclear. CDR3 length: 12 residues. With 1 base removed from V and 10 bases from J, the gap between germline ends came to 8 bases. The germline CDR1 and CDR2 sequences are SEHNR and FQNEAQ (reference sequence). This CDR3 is CASSLDRSPQHF. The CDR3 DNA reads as TGTGCCAGCAGCTTAGACCGGTCCCCCCAGCATTTT.

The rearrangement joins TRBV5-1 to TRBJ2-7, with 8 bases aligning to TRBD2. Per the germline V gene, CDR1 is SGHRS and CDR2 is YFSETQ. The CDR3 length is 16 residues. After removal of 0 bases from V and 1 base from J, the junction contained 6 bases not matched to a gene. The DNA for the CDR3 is TGCGCCAGCAGCTTGGCCGGAGGCGGGGGGTCCTACGAGCAGTACTTC. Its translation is CASSLAGGGGSYEQYF.

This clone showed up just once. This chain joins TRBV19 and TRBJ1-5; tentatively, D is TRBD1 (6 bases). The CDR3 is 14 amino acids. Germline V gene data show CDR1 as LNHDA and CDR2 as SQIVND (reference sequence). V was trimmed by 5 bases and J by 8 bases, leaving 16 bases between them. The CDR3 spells CASSLHRVGEPQHF. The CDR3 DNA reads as TGTGCCAGTAGTCTACACAGGGTCGGAGAGCCCCAGCATTTT.

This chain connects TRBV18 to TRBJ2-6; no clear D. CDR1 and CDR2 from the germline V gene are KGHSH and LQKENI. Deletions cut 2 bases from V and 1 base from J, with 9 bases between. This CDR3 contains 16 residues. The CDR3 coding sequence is TGTGCCAGCTCACCAGTCAGCGTATCTGGGGCCAACGTCCTGACTTTC. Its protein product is CASSPVSVSGANVLTF.

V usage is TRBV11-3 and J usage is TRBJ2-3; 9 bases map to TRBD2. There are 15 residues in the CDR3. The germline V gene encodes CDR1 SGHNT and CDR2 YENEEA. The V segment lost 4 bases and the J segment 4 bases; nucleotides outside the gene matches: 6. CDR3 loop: CASSSPGLAADTQYF. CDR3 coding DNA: TGTGCCAGCAGCTCGCCGGGACTAGCTGCAGATACGCAGTATTTT.

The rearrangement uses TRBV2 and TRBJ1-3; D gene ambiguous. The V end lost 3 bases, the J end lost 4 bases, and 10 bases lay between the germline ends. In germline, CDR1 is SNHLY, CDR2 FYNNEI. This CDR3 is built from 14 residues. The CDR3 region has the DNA TGTGCCAGCAGTGACTGGTTACTCGGAAACACCATATATTTT. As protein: CASSDWLLGNTIYF.